Below, one TCR beta chain is given with its context. TCRdb keeps only in-frame clones here, not all; method: immunoSEQ multiplex PCR. The sample contains some 100,000 clones, less than 85% of which appear only once. The CDR3 extends over 13 amino acids. Trimming removed 5 bases at V and 3 bases at J, with 11 bases between. Germline CDR1 is MDHEN and CDR2 is SYDVKM. This sample is part of a study of blood T cell repertoires in COVID-19. The clonotype was recovered from a woman aged 55-69 years with acute or convalescent COVID-19. The sequencing sample was made of peripheral blood. The chain recombines TRBV28 with TRBJ2-7; TRBD2 is a possible D gene (6 bases). This CDR3 is CASSQGLVYEQYF. The CDR3 DNA sequence: TGTGCCAGCAGTCAGGGACTCGTCTACGAGCAGTACTTC.